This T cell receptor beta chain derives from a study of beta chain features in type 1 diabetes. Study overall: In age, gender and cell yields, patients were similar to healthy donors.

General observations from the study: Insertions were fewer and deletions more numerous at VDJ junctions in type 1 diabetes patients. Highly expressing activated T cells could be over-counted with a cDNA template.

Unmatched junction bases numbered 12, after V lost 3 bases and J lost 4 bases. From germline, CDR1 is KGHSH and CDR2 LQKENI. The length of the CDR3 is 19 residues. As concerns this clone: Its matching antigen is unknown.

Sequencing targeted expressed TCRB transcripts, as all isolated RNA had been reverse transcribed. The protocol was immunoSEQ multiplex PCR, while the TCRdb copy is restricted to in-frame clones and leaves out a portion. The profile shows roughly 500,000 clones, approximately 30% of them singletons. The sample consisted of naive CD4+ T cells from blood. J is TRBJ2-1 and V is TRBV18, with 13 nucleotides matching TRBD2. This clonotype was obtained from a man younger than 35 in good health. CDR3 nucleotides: TGTGCCAGCTCACCGCCCCGGACTAGCGGGAGTGCTGAGTACAATGAGCAGTTCTTC. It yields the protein CASSPPRTSGSAEYNEQFF.